The 23 T cell receptor beta chains below were found in one sample sequenced in a study of blood T cell repertoires in COVID-19. The table came from immunoSEQ multiplex PCR; TCRdb's copy has only in-frame clones and leaves some out. Of about 180,000 clones in the sample, nearly 80% were seen once. Sequenced input: PBMCs or T cells enriched from blood (not recorded which). The receptors derive from a man between 60 and 75 years old who had been exposed to COVID-19.

The chain couples TRBV28 to TRBJ2-2; perhaps TRBD2 as D (6 bases). This CDR3 spans 16 amino acids. Germline V CDR1 and CDR2: MDHEN, SYDVKM. V was pared by 7 bases and J by 9 bases, with 24 bases between. The CDR3 reads CASIPGGGGSFRELFF. Written as DNA, the CDR3 is TGTGCCAGCATCCCCGGGGGTGGGGGTTCGTTCCGGGAGCTGTTTTTT.

This chain uses TRBV23-1 with TRBJ1-5; D not resolved. TRBV23-1 is labeled an ORF, and its function is uncertain. V shed 6 bases and J shed 6 bases, with 6 bases lying between them. The CDR3 totals 11 residues. The CDR3 sequence: CASRHLQPQHF. The DNA of the CDR3 is TGCGCCAGCAGACACCTTCAGCCCCAGCATTTT.

The CDR3 sequence: CAISPPTGATYEQYF. In nucleotides, the CDR3 is TGTGCCATCAGTCCCCCGACAGGGGCGACCTACGAGCAGTACTTC. This sequence joins TRBV10-3 and TRBJ2-7, with TRBD1 matching over 8 bases. Germline values: CDR1 ENHRY, CDR2 SYGVKD. V shed 5 bases and J 2 bases; nucleotides not matched to a gene: 8. The CDR3 runs to 15 residues.

This chain links TRBV28 with TRBJ2-1; TRBD1 agrees at 7 bases. The CDR3 is 14 amino acids. V trimming: 6 bases; J trimming: 3 bases; junction bases outside the gene matches: 5. CDR1 is MDHEN, CDR2 SYDVKM, per germline. The CDR3 DNA reads TGTGCCAGCAGAAGCGACAGGGACTACAATGAGCAGTTCTTC. This translates into CASRSDRDYNEQFF.

This clone was seen a single time. The chain is built from TRBV7-3 and TRBJ2-1; 12 nucleotides line up with TRBD2. Germline V gene lookup returns CDR1 SGHTA and CDR2 FQGTGA. The CDR3 sequence is 13 residues long. V lost 7 bases and J lost 11; bases outside the gene matches: 6. The CDR3 DNA follows: TGTGCCAGCAATCTAGCGGGAGGGCACCAGCAGTTCTTC. It codes for CASNLAGGHQQFF.

The genes are TRBV19 and TRBJ1-4; a weak D match, TRBD1 (5 bases). Trimming took 9 bases from V and 6 from J, leaving 26 bases between them. Per the germline V gene, CDR1 is LNHDA and CDR2 is SQIVND (reference sequence). This CDR3 region has 17 residues. The chain's CDR3 is CASSPGTLPVTDEKLFF. The DNA of the CDR3 is TGTGCCAGCAGCCCCGGGACTTTACCCGTGACAGATGAAAAACTGTTTTTT.

The rearrangement uses TRBV14 and TRBJ2-2; D unclear. This CDR3 spans 17 amino acids. Trimming left V 0 bases short and J 5 bases short, with 16 bases between. Germline CDR1 SGHDN, CDR2 FVKESK. Here the CDR3 DNA reads TGTGCCAGCAGCCAAGACCGCCTTGAGTTGGAGACCGGGGAGCTGTTTTTT. This gives the protein CASSQDRLELETGELFF.

J is TRBJ2-3 and V is TRBV2; 11 bases agree with TRBD1. V lost 6 bases and J lost 2; bases outside the gene matches: 4. The CDR3 consists of 15 residues. Germline loops: CDR1 SNHLY, CDR2 FYNNEI. The CDR3 DNA is TGTGCCAGCAGAGGGACAGGGGGGGCCACAGATACGCAGTATTTT. It specifies CASRGTGGATDTQYF.

This chain links TRBV10-1 with TRBJ1-2; 9 nucleotides line up with TRBD1. Germline CDR1 reads WNHNN; CDR2 reads SYGVQD (reference sequence). The CDR3 totals 15 residues. The ends lost 0 bases at V and 3 bases at J; junction bases unmatched: 2. The CDR3 loop reads CASSESRTGDYGYTF. CDR3 nucleotide sequence: TGCGCCAGCAGTGAGTCGAGGACAGGGGACTATGGCTACACCTTC.

The chain combines TRBV7-6 with TRBJ2-5; D call uncertain. Trimming cost V 4 bases and J 6 bases, with 15 bases left between them. Germline CDR1 reads SGHVS; CDR2 reads FNYEAQ. The CDR3 runs 14 residues. CDR3 residues: CASSYPGRRQTQYF. CDR3 nucleotides: TGTGCCAGCAGCTATCCCGGCCGGCGGCAGACCCAGTACTTC.

The chain recombines TRBV4-3 with TRBJ2-7, with 8 positions matching TRBD1. Germline V gene sequence: CDR1 LGHNA, CDR2 YSLEER. J lost 5 bases, V lost 5 bases, and 11 bases had no gene match. The CDR3 extends over 15 amino acids. The CDR3 is CASSDRGGGPNEQYF. Here the CDR3 DNA reads TGCGCCAGCAGCGACAGGGGAGGAGGGCCCAACGAGCAGTACTTC.

This chain connects TRBV28 to TRBJ1-5; maybe TRBD1 (5 bases). V was pared by 2 bases and J by 7 bases, with 12 bases between. Germline assignment: CDR1 MDHEN and CDR2 SYDVKM. The CDR3 is 14 amino acids. CDR3: CASSLGLGRQPQHF. The CDR3, as DNA: TGTGCCAGCAGTTTAGGTTTGGGGCGGCAGCCCCAGCATTTT.

This clone was observed once. V usage is TRBV27 and J usage is TRBJ2-7; tentative D call: TRBD1 (6 bases). V shed 2 bases and J shed 5 bases, with 16 bases lying between them. This CDR3 spans 15 amino acids. The germline V gene encodes CDR1 MNHEY and CDR2 SMNVEV (reference sequence). For the CDR3, the DNA is TGTGCCAGCAGTTTAGGGGGCGACCTGACCCACGAGCAGTACTTC. Amino acid sequence: CASSLGGDLTHEQYF.

This chain links TRBV19 with TRBJ1-2; 10 positions match TRBD1. Per germline, CDR1 LNHDA and CDR2 SQIVND (reference sequence). Germline trimming cut 6 bases from V and 1 base from J; bases unmatched to any gene: 8. The CDR3 length is 16 residues. The CDR3 sequence is CASSPGQGLRNYGYTF. CDR3 bases: TGTGCCAGTAGCCCGGGACAGGGGCTTCGTAACTATGGCTACACCTTC.

The chain uses TRBV11-1 and TRBJ2-1; 7 nucleotides align to TRBD2. The CDR3 is 15 amino acids. V lost 8 bases, J lost 0 bases, and 7 bases stayed unmatched. Germline CDR1 and CDR2: SGHAT and FQDESV (reference sequence). The CDR3 DNA reads TGTGCCAGCGGGCGGGAGTCCGGCTCCTACAATGAGCAGTTCTTC. Translated: CASGRESGSYNEQFF.

This chain uses TRBV28 with TRBJ2-7; TRBD1 agrees at 8 bases. The V gene end was trimmed by 7 bases and the J gene end by 4 bases; junction bases not matched to a gene: 12. The CDR3 spans 15 residues. The V gene's germline CDR1 is MDHEN and CDR2 SYDVKM. Here the CDR3 reads CASTNGGQGAYEQYF. In DNA form, the CDR3 reads TGTGCCAGCACCAACGGCGGGCAGGGGGCTTACGAGCAGTACTTC.

This clone was picked up a small number of times. The V gene is TRBV7-2, the J gene TRBJ1-5; possibly TRBD1 for D (6 bases). CDR1 and CDR2 from the germline V gene are SGHTA and FQGNSA. The CDR3 is made up of 15 amino acids. Between the trimmed V and J ends, which lost 1 base and 4 bases, there was a span of 11 bases. CDR3 amino acids: CASSLVGGTNQPQHF. The CDR3 coding sequence is TGTGCCAGCAGCTTAGTAGGGGGAACTAATCAGCCCCAGCATTTT.

This clone was picked up one time. The genes are TRBV5-4 and TRBJ2-7, with D possibly being TRBD1 (5 bases). Germline V gene data show CDR1 as SGHNT and CDR2 as YYREEE (reference sequence). CDR3 size: 13 residues. V was shortened by 0 bases and J by 3 bases, with 7 bases between the two germline ends. This CDR3 reads CASSLGGLYEQYF. CDR3 nucleotides: TGTGCCAGCAGCTTGGGGGGCCTCTACGAGCAGTACTTC.

This clone has just one count. The J gene is TRBJ2-5, the V gene TRBV29-1; D is unclear. Germline assignment: CDR1 SQVTM and CDR2 ANQGSEA. The CDR3 totals 12 residues. The V gene lost 5 bases and the J gene lost 1 base, with 8 bases spanning the gap. CDR3 nucleotide sequence: TGCAGCGTTAAGGAGAGCCAAGAGACCCAGTACTTC. Protein product: CSVKESQETQYF.

The rearrangement joins TRBV27 to TRBJ2-2, with 10 bases matching TRBD2. Germline lookup yields CDR1 MNHEY and CDR2 SMNVEV (reference sequence). After removal of 2 bases from V and 7 bases from J, the junction contained 4 bases not matched to a gene. CDR3 length equals 15 residues. In DNA form, the CDR3 reads TGTGCCAGCAGTTTACTAGCGGGAGCCTACGGGGAGCTGTTTTTT. The encoded protein is CASSLLAGAYGELFF.

This chain links TRBV5-4 with TRBJ2-7; 11 positions match TRBD2. The V gene's germline CDR1 is SGHNT and CDR2 YYREEE (reference sequence). V lost 3 bases, J lost 4 bases, and 6 bases stayed unmatched. The CDR3 is 15 amino acids. The CDR3 DNA follows: TGTGCCAGCAGCTCCTTAACTAGCGGGGGATACGAGCAGTACTTC. It encodes CASSSLTSGGYEQYF.

The chain carries TRBV9 and TRBJ2-7; 8 bases map to TRBD2. Germline CDR1 SGDLS, CDR2 YYNGEE. V lost 2 bases, J lost 5 bases, and 6 bases stayed unmatched. This CDR3 is built from 14 residues. The CDR3 spells CASSVGTRADEQYF. CDR3 sequence (DNA): TGTGCCAGCAGCGTGGGGACTAGGGCGGACGAGCAGTACTTC. The full variable domain, completed using reference TRBV9 and TRBJ2-7, is DSGVTQTPKHLITATGQRVTLRCSPRSGDLSVYWYQQSLDQGLQFLIQYYNGEERAKGNILERFSAQQFPDLHSELNLSSLELGDSALYFCASSVGTRADEQYFGPGTRLTVT.

This clone has just one count. This chain links TRBV10-2 with TRBJ1-5; D is ambiguous. The CDR3 has 13 residues. CDR1 is WSHSY and CDR2 is SAAADI in the germline V gene. The V end was cut by 10 bases, the J end by 3 bases, with 13 bases between. CDR3 protein: CATASVNNQPQHF. Here the CDR3 DNA reads TGCGCCACTGCATCGGTAAACAATCAGCCCCAGCATTTT.